This T cell receptor beta chain was observed in a study of blood T cell repertoires in COVID-19. For the study at large: Sources were T cells, B-cell-depleted T cells, or PBMCs; the material itself was cDNA or gDNA.

Germline CDR1 reads LGHDT; CDR2 reads YNNKEL (reference sequence). This CDR3 is built from 17 residues. J was trimmed by 7 bases and V by 0 bases; bases with no gene match: 9. Only in-frame clones appear in the TCRdb table, and some are missing; sequencing was by immunoSEQ multiplex PCR. The sample shows a few hundred thousand clones, around 89% of them seen only once. Sequencing was done on a sample of peripheral blood. This sequence joins TRBV3-1 (or the pseudogene TRBV3-2) and TRBJ2-7, with 13 bases lining up with TRBD2. The source of this sequence is a man aged 30-40 years with acute or convalescent COVID-19. The CDR3 here is CASSQEGLAGVMGEQYF. CDR3 bases: TGTGCCAGCAGCCAAGAAGGACTAGCGGGAGTCATGGGGGAGCAGTACTTC.